Each of the 5 T cell receptor beta chains below was sequenced from the same sample in a study of blood T cell repertoires in COVID-19. Some clones are missing from TCRdb's copy, which holds only in-frame ones; the method was immunoSEQ multiplex PCR. Among about 80,000 clones listed, over 65% were seen once. Sequencing was performed on peripheral blood. These receptors came from a man aged 45-65 years with active or convalescent COVID-19.

The CDR3 DNA follows: TGCGCCAGCAGCCTATGGACTAGCGCCGATACGCAGTATTTT. Translation: CASSLWTSADTQYF. The chain couples TRBV5-1 to TRBJ2-3; 9 nucleotides agree with TRBD2. The V segment lost 4 bases and the J segment 6 bases; nucleotides outside the gene matches: 6. This CDR3 comprises 14 residues. Germline CDR1 SGHRS, CDR2 YFSETQ.

The rearrangement links TRBV19 to TRBJ1-1, with 9 positions matching TRBD1. The CDR3 totals 17 residues. Per the germline V gene, CDR1 is LNHDA and CDR2 is SQIVND (reference sequence). After removal of 6 bases from V and 4 bases from J, the junction contained 15 bases not matched to a gene. This CDR3 reads CASSPIGDRAPGTEAFF. CDR3 DNA: TGTGCCAGTAGCCCCATTGGGGACAGGGCGCCGGGCACTGAAGCTTTCTTT.

The J gene is TRBJ1-1, the V gene TRBV5-4; tentatively, D is TRBD1 (6 bases). This CDR3 comprises 19 residues. V was pared by 2 bases and J by 2 bases, with 25 bases between. The germline CDR1 and CDR2 sequences are SGHNT and YYREEE (reference sequence). The CDR3 sequence is CASSFSFSGRGGINTEAFF. The CDR3 DNA reads TGTGCCAGCAGCTTTTCCTTTTCAGGTCGAGGGGGAATTAACACTGAAGCTTTCTTT. Using reference TRBV5-4 and TRBJ1-1 for the parts outside the CDR3, the full variable domain is ETGVTQSPTHLIKTRGQQVTLRCSSQSGHNTVSWYQQALGQGPQFIFQYYREEENGRGNFPPRFSGLQFPNYSSELNVNALELDDSALYLCASSFSFSGRGGINTEAFFGQGTRLTVV.

This clone was counted only a few times. The chain recombines TRBV5-1 with TRBJ2-3; TRBD2 agrees at 13 bases. Germline V gene data show CDR1 as SGHRS and CDR2 as YFSETQ. V lost 4 bases to trimming and J lost 5 bases; unmatched junction nucleotides: 10. The CDR3 is 17 residues long. CDR3 protein: CASSLRTSGGDGDTQYF. CDR3 nucleotides: TGCGCCAGCAGCCTCCGTACTAGCGGGGGGGATGGAGATACGCAGTATTTT.

The rearrangement joins TRBV20-1 to TRBJ2-3, with TRBD2 as a possible D gene (5 bases). The CDR3 contains 14 residues. Trimming took 3 bases from V and 3 from J, leaving 13 bases between them. Germline CDR1 reads DFQATT; CDR2 reads SNEGSKA (reference sequence). The CDR3 region has the DNA TGCAGTGCTAGTCGGAGGACCGGGACAGATACGCAGTATTTT. It is translated as CSASRRTGTDTQYF.